The present T cell receptor beta chain was sequenced within a study of metastatic and nonmetastatic thyroid tumors. Each patient went into thyroid surgery without having received any treatment. This clone showed up many times. TCRdb reprocessed the PCR reads using MiXCR. Here the sample spans 12,000 or so clones, around 27% being singletons. The ends were cut back, 0 bases at V and 14 bases at J, with 14 bases in the middle. CDR1 is SNHLY, CDR2 FYNNEI, per germline. The length of the CDR3 is 14 residues. The chain recombines TRBV2 with TRBJ1-6; no reliable D call. The sample comprised adjacent normal tissue. The receptor comes from a male donor with papillary thyroid cancer or a benign thyroid nodule (not recorded which). Some clones in this sample may be carry-over from other donors' samples. Here the CDR3 DNA reads TGTGCCAGCAGTGAAGCGCCGGACTCTAGGACCCTCCACTTT. Translated, it gives CASSEAPDSRTLHF.